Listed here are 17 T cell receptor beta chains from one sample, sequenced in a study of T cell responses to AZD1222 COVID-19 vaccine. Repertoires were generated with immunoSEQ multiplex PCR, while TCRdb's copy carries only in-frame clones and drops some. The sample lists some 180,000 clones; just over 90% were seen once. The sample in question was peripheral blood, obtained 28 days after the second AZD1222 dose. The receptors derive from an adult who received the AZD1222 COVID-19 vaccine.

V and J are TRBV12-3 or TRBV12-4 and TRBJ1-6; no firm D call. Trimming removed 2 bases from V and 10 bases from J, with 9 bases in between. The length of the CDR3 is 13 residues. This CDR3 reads CASSLYDGSPLHF. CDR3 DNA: TGTGCCAGCAGTTTATATGACGGATCACCCCTCCACTTT.

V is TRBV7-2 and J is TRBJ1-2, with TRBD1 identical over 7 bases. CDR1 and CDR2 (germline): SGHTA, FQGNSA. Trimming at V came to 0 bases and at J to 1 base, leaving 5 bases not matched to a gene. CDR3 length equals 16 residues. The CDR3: CASSLAGDRFNYGYTF. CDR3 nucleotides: TGTGCCAGCAGCTTAGCGGGGGACAGATTTAACTATGGCTACACCTTC.

In DNA, the CDR3 is TGCAGTGCTGAGAGGGCGTACGAGCAGTACTTC. This translates into CSAERAYEQYF. The rearrangement links TRBV20-1 to TRBJ2-7; tentatively, D is TRBD2 (5 bases). V was pared by 5 bases and J by 4 bases, with 9 bases between. This CDR3 region has 11 residues. CDR1 and CDR2 (germline): DFQATT, SNEGSKA (reference sequence).

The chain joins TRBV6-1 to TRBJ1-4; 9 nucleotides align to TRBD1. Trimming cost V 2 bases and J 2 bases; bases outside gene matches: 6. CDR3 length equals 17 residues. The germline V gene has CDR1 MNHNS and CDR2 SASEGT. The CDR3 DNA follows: TGTGCCAGCAGTGAACGGACAGGGGCTGATACTAATGAAAAACTGTTTTTT. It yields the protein CASSERTGADTNEKLFF.

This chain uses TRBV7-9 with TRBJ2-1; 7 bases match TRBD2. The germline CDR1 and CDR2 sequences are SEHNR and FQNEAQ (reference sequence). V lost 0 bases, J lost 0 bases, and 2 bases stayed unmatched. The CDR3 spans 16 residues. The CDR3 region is CASSLAAGASYNEQFF. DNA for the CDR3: TGTGCCAGCAGCTTAGCGGCGGGAGCCTCCTACAATGAGCAGTTCTTC.

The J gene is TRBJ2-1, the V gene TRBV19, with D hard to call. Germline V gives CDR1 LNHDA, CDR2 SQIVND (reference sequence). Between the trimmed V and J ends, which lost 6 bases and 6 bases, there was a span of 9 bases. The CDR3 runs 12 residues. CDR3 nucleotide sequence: TGTGCCAGTAGGGGGTTGGGCAATGAGCAGTTCTTC. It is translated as CASRGLGNEQFF.

CDR3 DNA sequence: TGCGCCAGCAGTTCTATCCGGGACACTCCGGATTCACCCCTCCACTTT. Its translation: CASSSIRDTPDSPLHF. The V call is TRBV10-1, the J call TRBJ1-6; D perhaps matches TRBD1 (6 bases). Germline CDR1 and CDR2: WNHNN and SYGVQD (reference sequence). This CDR3 has 16 residues. Trimming shortened V by 5 bases and J by 8 bases, and 19 bases separated the two germline ends.

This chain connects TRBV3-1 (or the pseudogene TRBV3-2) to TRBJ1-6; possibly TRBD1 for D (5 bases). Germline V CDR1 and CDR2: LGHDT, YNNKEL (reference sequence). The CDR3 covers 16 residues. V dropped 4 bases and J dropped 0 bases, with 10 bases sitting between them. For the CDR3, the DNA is TGTGCCAGCAGCCCAGTGGGGGTCTCCTATAATTCACCCCTCCACTTT. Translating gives CASSPVGVSYNSPLHF.

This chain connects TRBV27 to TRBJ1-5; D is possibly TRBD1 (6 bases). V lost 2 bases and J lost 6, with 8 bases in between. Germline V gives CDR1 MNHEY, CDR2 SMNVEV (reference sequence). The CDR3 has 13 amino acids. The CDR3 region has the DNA TGTGCCAGCAGTTTACGGGGGCGTCAGCCCCAGCATTTT. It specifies CASSLRGRQPQHF.

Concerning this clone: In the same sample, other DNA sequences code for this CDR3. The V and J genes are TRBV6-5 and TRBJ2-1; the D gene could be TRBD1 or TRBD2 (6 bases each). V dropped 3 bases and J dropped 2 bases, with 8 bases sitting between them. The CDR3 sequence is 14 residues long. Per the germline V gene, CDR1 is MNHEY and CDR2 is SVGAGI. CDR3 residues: CASSYRGPYNEQFF. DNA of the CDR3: TGTGCCAGCAGTTATCGGGGGCCCTACAATGAGCAGTTCTTC.

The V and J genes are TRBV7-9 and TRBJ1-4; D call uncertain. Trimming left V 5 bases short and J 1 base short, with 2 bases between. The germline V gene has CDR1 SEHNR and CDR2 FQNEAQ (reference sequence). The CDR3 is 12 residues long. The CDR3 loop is CASSETNEKLFF. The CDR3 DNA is TGTGCCAGCAGCGAAACTAATGAAAAACTGTTTTTT.

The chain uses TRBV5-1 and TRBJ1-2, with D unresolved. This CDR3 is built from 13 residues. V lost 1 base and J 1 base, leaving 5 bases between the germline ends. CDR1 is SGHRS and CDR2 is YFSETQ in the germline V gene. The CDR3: CASSLSSNYGYTF. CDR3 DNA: TGCGCCAGCAGCTTGTCGAGTAACTATGGCTACACCTTC.

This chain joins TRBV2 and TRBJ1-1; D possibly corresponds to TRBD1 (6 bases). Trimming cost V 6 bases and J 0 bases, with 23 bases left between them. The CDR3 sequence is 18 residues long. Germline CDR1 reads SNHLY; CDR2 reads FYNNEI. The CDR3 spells CASRSIPMGRDMNTEAFF. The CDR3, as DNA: TGTGCCAGCAGATCCATACCGATGGGGCGGGACATGAACACTGAAGCTTTCTTT.

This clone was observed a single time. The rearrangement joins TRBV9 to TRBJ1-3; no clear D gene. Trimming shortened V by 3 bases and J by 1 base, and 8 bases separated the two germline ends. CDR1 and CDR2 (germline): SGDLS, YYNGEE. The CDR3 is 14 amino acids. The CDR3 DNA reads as TGTGCCAGCAGCGCCGGACCGTCTGGAAACACCATATATTTT. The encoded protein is CASSAGPSGNTIYF.

Here the CDR3 DNA reads TGTGCCAGCAGTGTGACTATGAGGACCGAGACCCAGTACTTC. This codes for CASSVTMRTETQYF. V gene TRBV27 combines with J gene TRBJ2-5; D might be TRBD2 (5 bases). Deletions cut 5 bases from V and 5 bases from J, with 15 bases between. The CDR3 covers 14 residues. From germline, CDR1 is MNHEY and CDR2 SMNVEV (reference sequence).

CDR3 amino acids: CASSPINQPQHF. CDR3 DNA: TGTGCCAGCAGTCCAATTAATCAGCCCCAGCATTTT. This chain links TRBV12-3 or TRBV12-4 with TRBJ1-5; D gene uncertain. Trimming took off 5 bases at V and 4 bases at J, with 6 bases between the two ends. The CDR3 has 12 residues.

For the CDR3, the DNA is TGTGCCAACGAGACGGTCTCGGCTTTCTTT. Amino acids: CANETVSAFF. The chain combines TRBV21-1 with TRBJ1-1. TRBV21-1 is a documented pseudogene. This CDR3 contains 10 residues.